The 22 T cell receptor beta chains presented below share a single source sample, sequenced in a study of cytomegalovirus exposure and HLA in healthy donors. Both 60 Vbeta primers and 13 Jbeta primers went into the PCR. Measured with immunoSEQ multiplex PCR; TCRdb has only the in-frame clones, and not every one. The sample includes under 250,000 clones, about 80% seen only once; the top ten take 4.4%. The sample was PBMCs. These receptor sequences come from a woman in her thirties in good health and CMV-seropositive.

V gene TRBV6-5 combines with J gene TRBJ2-2; tentative D call: TRBD1 (5 bases). In germline, CDR1 is MNHEY, CDR2 SVGAGI. This CDR3 region has 14 residues. Trimming took off 6 bases at V and 1 base at J, with 9 bases between the two ends. CDR3 region: CASRSTVNTGELFF. In nucleotides, the CDR3 is TGTGCCAGCAGGTCGACAGTGAACACCGGGGAGCTGTTTTTT.

The table lists this clone with a few counts. This chain uses TRBV7-2 with TRBJ2-7; D may be TRBD2 (6 bases). V lost 5 bases and J lost 2, with 10 bases in between. From germline, CDR1 is SGHTA and CDR2 FQGNSA. There are 13 residues in the CDR3. CDR3 loop: CASSLGGPYEQYF. Written as DNA, the CDR3 is TGTGCCAGCAGCCTCGGGGGTCCCTACGAGCAGTACTTC.

The genes are TRBV5-6 and TRBJ1-1, with TRBD1 identical over 7 bases. V shed 6 bases, J shed 4 bases, and the junction held 0 bases outside the gene matches. CDR3 length: 11 residues. Germline V gene sequence: CDR1 SGHDT, CDR2 YYEEEE. CDR3 bases: TGTGCCAGCAAGGGGGCCACTGAAGCTTTCTTT. Translated, it gives CASKGATEAFF. The entire variable domain, with the rest obtained from reference TRBV5-6 and TRBJ1-1, is as follows: DAGVTQSPTHLIKTRGQQVTLRCSPKSGHDTVSWYQQALGQGPQFIFQYYEEEERQRGNFPDRFSGHQFPNYSSELNVNALLLGDSALYLCASKGATEAFFGQGTRLTVV.

The chain has TRBV7-8 and TRBJ2-4, with 16 bases matching TRBD2. V trimming: 2 bases; J trimming: 6 bases; junction bases outside the gene matches: 10. The germline CDR1 and CDR2 sequences are SGHVS and FQNEAQ. This CDR3 contains 19 residues. The CDR3 DNA reads as TGTGCCAGCAGCTTACGAGGGACTAGCGGGGGGGACCGGGGAAACATTCAGTACTTC. Protein sequence: CASSLRGTSGGDRGNIQYF.

V gene TRBV7-2 combines with J gene TRBJ1-2; D not certain. Deletions cut 4 bases from V and 4 bases from J, with 7 bases between. The CDR3 extends over 12 amino acids. CDR1 is SGHTA, CDR2 FQGNSA, per germline. CDR3 sequence reads: CASSSTGYGYTF. CDR3 coding DNA: TGTGCCAGCAGCTCCACGGGCTATGGCTACACCTTC.

This clone was recorded a few times. Relative to the germline gene, one junction end is altered; a read error may explain this. The chain joins TRBV11-2 to TRBJ2-7; 7 positions match TRBD1. Germline values: CDR1 SGHAT, CDR2 FQNNGV. The CDR3 is made up of 13 amino acids. CDR3 protein: CASSLDRDNEQYF. The CDR3, as DNA: TGTGCCAGCAGTTTAGACAGGGACAACGAGCAGTACTTC.

V is TRBV5-1 and J is TRBJ2-7; 12 nucleotides agree with TRBD2. The CDR3 covers 17 residues. Germline V gene lookup returns CDR1 SGHRS and CDR2 YFSETQ. J gave up 1 base and V 2 bases, and 7 bases lay outside the gene matches. Written as DNA, the CDR3 is TGCGCCAGCAGCTTTCCCTCAGGACTAGCGGGATCCTACGAGCAGTACTTC. Its protein product is CASSFPSGLAGSYEQYF.

The CDR3 nucleotides read TGTGCCAGCAGCTTAGGGGGACTAGCGGGGTCCATTACCACCGGGGAGCTGTTTTTT. It translates to CASSLGGLAGSITTGELFF. The gene calls are TRBV11-2 and TRBJ2-2; the match to TRBD2 covers 13 bases. This CDR3 is 19 amino acids long. The V gene end was trimmed by 1 base and the J gene end by 4 bases; junction bases not matched to a gene: 9. Germline V gene lookup returns CDR1 SGHAT and CDR2 FQNNGV.

This clone was seen only a few times. V gene TRBV27 combines with J gene TRBJ2-1, with 11 bases matching TRBD2. Germline V gene lookup returns CDR1 MNHEY and CDR2 SMNVEV (reference sequence). The V segment lost 5 bases and the J segment 0 bases; nucleotides outside the gene matches: 3. CDR3 length: 16 residues. The CDR3, as DNA: TGTGCCAGCAGTCAGGGACTAGCGGTCTCCTACAATGAGCAGTTCTTC. Translated, it gives CASSQGLAVSYNEQFF.

The rearrangement uses TRBV6-5 and TRBJ1-2; D is unresolved. Germline values: CDR1 MNHEY, CDR2 SVGAGI. This CDR3 has 11 amino acids. V was cut by 8 bases and J by 3 bases, with 7 bases left in between. CDR3 nucleotides: TGTGCCAGCCACTCCGACTATGGCTACACCTTC. Its translation: CASHSDYGYTF.

Only a few counts were recorded for this clone. V and J are TRBV7-2 and TRBJ2-1, with 9 nucleotides matching TRBD2. Germline V gene sequence: CDR1 SGHTA, CDR2 FQGNSA. With 5 bases clipped from V and 2 bases from J, the junction kept 7 bases outside the gene matches. The CDR3 runs to 16 residues. CDR3 sequence reads: CASSISLAGPYNEQFF. As DNA, the CDR3 is TGTGCCAGCAGCATTTCCCTAGCGGGGCCCTACAATGAGCAGTTCTTC.

The V gene is TRBV6-5, the J gene TRBJ1-6; D is unresolved. The CDR3 totals 15 residues. Germline V gene sequence: CDR1 MNHEY, CDR2 SVGAGI. V was clipped by 6 bases and J by 9 bases, with 18 bases between them. In nucleotides, the CDR3 is TGTGCCAGCAGCCTGGGTCTTCCGGAGAGTTCACCCCTCCACTTT. Its protein is CASSLGLPESSPLHF.

The rearrangement joins TRBV2 to TRBJ2-5; 8 bases map to TRBD1. The V and J ends lost 7 bases and 1 base, in that order; junction bases with no gene match: 5. Germline CDR1 and CDR2: SNHLY and FYNNEI. The CDR3 totals 14 residues. The CDR3 sequence is CASKRDRSQETQYF. CDR3 nucleotide sequence: TGTGCCAGCAAAAGGGACAGGAGCCAAGAGACCCAGTACTTC.

The rearrangement uses TRBV5-4 and TRBJ2-2; TRBD1 is a possible D gene (5 bases). Germline-derived CDR1 and CDR2 are SGHNT and YYREEE (reference sequence). This CDR3 region has 12 residues. V lost 1 base and J 7 bases, leaving 5 bases between the germline ends. The CDR3: CASSLRGGELFF. CDR3 sequence (DNA): TGTGCCAGCAGCTTGAGGGGCGGGGAGCTGTTTTTT.

The genes are TRBV15 and TRBJ2-1, with D perhaps TRBD1 (5 bases). V lost 1 base to trimming and J lost 5 bases, with 12 bases between them. The CDR3 loop spans 15 amino acids. Germline-derived CDR1 and CDR2 are LNHNV and YYDKDF (reference sequence). The CDR3 reads CATSRGQTANNEQFF. CDR3 bases: TGTGCCACCAGCAGAGGGCAGACAGCCAACAATGAGCAGTTCTTC. Filled out from reference TRBV15 and TRBJ2-1, the complete variable domain reads DAMVIQNPRYQVTQFGKPVTLSCSQTLNHNVMYWYQQKSSQAPKLLFHYYDKDFNNEADTPDNFQSRRPNTSFCFLDIRSPGLGDTAMYLCATSRGQTANNEQFFGPGTRLTVL.

V gene TRBV4-1 combines with J gene TRBJ2-3, with TRBD1 as a possible D gene (5 bases). The germline gives CDR1 MGHRA, CDR2 YSYEKL. This CDR3 is built from 14 residues. With 5 bases removed from V and 4 bases from J, the gap between germline ends came to 13 bases. The CDR3 DNA sequence: TGCGCCAGCAGCAGGGGCAGGGAATCAGATACGCAGTATTTT. It translates to CASSRGRESDTQYF.

V and J are TRBV5-6 and TRBJ2-7; TRBD2 aligns across 8 bases. The germline V gene has CDR1 SGHDT and CDR2 YYEEEE. J was trimmed by 1 base and V by 1 base; bases with no gene match: 4. This CDR3 region has 15 residues. The CDR3 DNA sequence: TGTGCCAGCAGCTTGCGAGCGGGAGAGTCCTACGAGCAGTACTTC. It yields the protein CASSLRAGESYEQYF.

V and J are TRBV4-2 and TRBJ2-2; 7 bases align to TRBD2. With V trimmed by 1 base and J by 6 bases, 5 bases remained unmatched. CDR1 and CDR2 from the germline V gene are LGHNA and YNFKEQ. This CDR3 has 15 residues. Here the CDR3 DNA reads TGTGCCAGCAGCCAAGGGGAGGGCGGCCCCGGGGAGCTGTTTTTT. It codes for CASSQGEGGPGELFF.

The chain combines TRBV7-8 with TRBJ2-7; D call uncertain. The germline V gene has CDR1 SGHVS and CDR2 FQNEAQ. The CDR3 runs to 15 residues. V lost 4 bases, J lost 2 bases, and 15 bases lay in between. The CDR3 protein is CASSSKRVRAYEQYF. The CDR3 bases are TGTGCCAGCAGCTCCAAACGGGTTCGTGCCTACGAGCAGTACTTC.

The chain uses TRBV2 and TRBJ1-2, with no clear D. The V end lost 1 base, the J end lost 4 bases, and 7 bases lay between the germline ends. The CDR3 is 13 amino acids. Germline loops: CDR1 SNHLY, CDR2 FYNNEI. This chain's CDR3 is CASSEGGSYGYTF. As DNA, the CDR3 is TGTGCCAGCAGTGAAGGAGGATCCTATGGCTACACCTTC.

The rearrangement links TRBV19 to TRBJ2-5, with TRBD1 matching over 9 bases. In germline, CDR1 is LNHDA, CDR2 SQIVND (reference sequence). With 10 bases clipped from V and 5 bases from J, the junction kept 14 bases outside the gene matches. There are 15 residues in the CDR3. This chain's CDR3 is CAIHPRDRAPETQYF. The CDR3 nucleotides read TGTGCCATCCACCCCAGGGACAGGGCCCCTGAGACCCAGTACTTC.

This chain uses TRBV2 with TRBJ1-5; perhaps TRBD1 as D (5 bases). Germline values: CDR1 SNHLY, CDR2 FYNNEI. Trimming cost V 7 bases and J 6 bases, with 13 bases left between them. The CDR3 sequence is 13 residues long. The CDR3 DNA follows: TGTGCCAGCACGGGGGGGACCAGTCAGCCCCAGCATTTT. Translated: CASTGGTSQPQHF.